The clone carrying this T cell receptor beta chain is labeled as medium-sized (0.01 to 0.1%). This entry comes from a study of control samples from healthy donors and cancer patients. V shed 3 bases and J shed 3 bases, with 2 bases lying between them. The CDR3 length is 12 residues. Germline-derived CDR1 and CDR2 are MRHNA and SNTAGT. Some clones are missing from TCRdb's copy, which holds only in-frame ones; the method was immunoSEQ multiplex PCR. The sample lists 150,000 to 200,000 clones, roughly nine tenths seen once, with approximately 1.6% in the top ten. The sequenced material came from blood. This chain links TRBV6-4 with TRBJ2-2; D is uncertain. The sequence came from a woman in her twenties or thirties in good health. CDR3 nucleotide sequence: TGTGCCAGCAGTGAGGACACCGGGGAGCTGTTTTTT. Protein product: CASSEDTGELFF.